This T cell receptor beta chain derives from a study of blood T cell repertoires in COVID-19. The germline CDR1 and CDR2 sequences are MDHEN and SYDVKM. The V and J ends lost 7 bases and 0 bases respectively, with 16 bases between them. This CDR3 spans 16 amino acids. In the authors' methods: Quantification of nucleated cells was approximated via reference gene primer amplification. Measured with immunoSEQ multiplex PCR; TCRdb has only the in-frame clones, and not every one. V, J and clone size are those of that table, while D and trimming were read from the DNA. The table shows about 200,000 clones, with just under 90% occurring only once.

This TCR was sampled from a woman aged 25-40 years with acute COVID-19. The V call is TRBV28, the J call TRBJ1-3; D gene uncertain. The specimen was PBMCs or T cells enriched from blood (not recorded which). The CDR3 here is CASTILGGDSGNTIYF. The CDR3 nucleotides are TGTGCCAGCACCATATTAGGCGGGGACTCTGGAAACACCATATATTTT.